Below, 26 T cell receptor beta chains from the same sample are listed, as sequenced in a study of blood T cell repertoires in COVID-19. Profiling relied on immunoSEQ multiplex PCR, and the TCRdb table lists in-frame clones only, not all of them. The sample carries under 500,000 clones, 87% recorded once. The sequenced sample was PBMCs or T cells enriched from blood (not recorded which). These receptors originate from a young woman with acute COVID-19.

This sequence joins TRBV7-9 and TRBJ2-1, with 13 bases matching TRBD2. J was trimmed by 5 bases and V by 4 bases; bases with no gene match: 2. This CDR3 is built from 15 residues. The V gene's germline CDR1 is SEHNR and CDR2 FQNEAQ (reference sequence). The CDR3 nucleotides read TGTGCCAGCAGCTCAACTAGCGGGGGGGACAATGAGCAGTTCTTC. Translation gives CASSSTSGGDNEQFF.

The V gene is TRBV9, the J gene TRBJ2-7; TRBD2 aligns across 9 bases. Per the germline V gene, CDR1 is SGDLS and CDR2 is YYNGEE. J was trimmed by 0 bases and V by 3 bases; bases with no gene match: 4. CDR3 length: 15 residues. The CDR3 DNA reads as TGTGCCAGCAGCGCCTCTAGCGGGGTCTCCTACGAGCAGTACTTC. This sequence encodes CASSASSGVSYEQYF.

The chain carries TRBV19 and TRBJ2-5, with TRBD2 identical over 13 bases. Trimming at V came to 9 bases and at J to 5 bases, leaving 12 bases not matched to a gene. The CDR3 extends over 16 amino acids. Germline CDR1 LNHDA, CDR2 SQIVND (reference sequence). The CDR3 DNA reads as TGTGCCAGCCGATCCGGACTAGCGGGAGAAGTTGAGACCCAGTACTTC. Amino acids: CASRSGLAGEVETQYF. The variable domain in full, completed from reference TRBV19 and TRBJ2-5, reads DGGITQSPKYLFRKEGQNVTLSCEQNLNHDAMYWYRQDPGQGLRLIYYSQIVNDFQKGDIAEGYSVSREKKESFPLTVTSAQKNPTAFYLCASRSGLAGEVETQYFGPGTRLLVL.

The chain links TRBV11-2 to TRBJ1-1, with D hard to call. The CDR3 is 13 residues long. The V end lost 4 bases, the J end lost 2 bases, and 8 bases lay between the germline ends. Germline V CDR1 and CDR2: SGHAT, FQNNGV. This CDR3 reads CASSSGLNTEAFF. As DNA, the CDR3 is TGTGCCAGCAGCTCCGGACTTAACACTGAAGCTTTCTTT.

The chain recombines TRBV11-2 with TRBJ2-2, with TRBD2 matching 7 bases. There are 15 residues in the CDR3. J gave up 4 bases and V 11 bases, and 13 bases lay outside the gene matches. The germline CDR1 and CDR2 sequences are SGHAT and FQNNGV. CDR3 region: CAGRSGGSTTGELFF. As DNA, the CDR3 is TGTGCCGGAAGGTCCGGGGGGTCCACCACCGGGGAGCTGTTTTTT.

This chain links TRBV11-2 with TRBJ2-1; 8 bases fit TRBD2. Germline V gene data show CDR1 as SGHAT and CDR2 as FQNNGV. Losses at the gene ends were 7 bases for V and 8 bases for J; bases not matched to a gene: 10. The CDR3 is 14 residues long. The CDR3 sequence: CASTRGTSLDEQFF. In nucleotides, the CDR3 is TGTGCCAGCACGAGGGGGACTAGTCTTGATGAGCAGTTCTTC.

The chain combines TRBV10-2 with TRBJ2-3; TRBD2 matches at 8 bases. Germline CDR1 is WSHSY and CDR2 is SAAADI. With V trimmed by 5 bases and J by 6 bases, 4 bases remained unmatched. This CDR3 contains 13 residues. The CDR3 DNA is TGCGCCAGCAGTAGCGGGAGCGCGGATACGCAGTATTTT. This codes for CASSSGSADTQYF.

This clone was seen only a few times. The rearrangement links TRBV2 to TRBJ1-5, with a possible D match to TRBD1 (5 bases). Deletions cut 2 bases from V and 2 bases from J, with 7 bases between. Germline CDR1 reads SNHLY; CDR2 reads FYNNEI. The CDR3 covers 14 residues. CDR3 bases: TGTGCCAGCAGTGAATCGGGGGGCAATCAGCCCCAGCATTTT. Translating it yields CASSESGGNQPQHF.

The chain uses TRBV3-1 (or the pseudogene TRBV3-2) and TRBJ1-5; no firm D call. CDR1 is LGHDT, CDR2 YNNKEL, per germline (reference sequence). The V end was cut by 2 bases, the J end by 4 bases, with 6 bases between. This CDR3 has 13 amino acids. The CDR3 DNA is TGTGCCAGCAGCCAAACACCAAATCAGCCCCAGCATTTT. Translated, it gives CASSQTPNQPQHF.

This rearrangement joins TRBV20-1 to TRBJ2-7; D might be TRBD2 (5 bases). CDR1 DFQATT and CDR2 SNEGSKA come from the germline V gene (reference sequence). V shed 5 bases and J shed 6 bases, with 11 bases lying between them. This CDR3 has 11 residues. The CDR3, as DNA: TGCAGTGCTGAGAAGCGGTTCGAGCAGTACTTC. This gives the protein CSAEKRFEQYF.

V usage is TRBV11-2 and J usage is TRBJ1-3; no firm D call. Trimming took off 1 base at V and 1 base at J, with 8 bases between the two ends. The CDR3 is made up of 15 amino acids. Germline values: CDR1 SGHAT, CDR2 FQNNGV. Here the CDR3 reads CASSLAAVSGNTIYF. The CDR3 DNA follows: TGTGCCAGCAGCTTAGCGGCGGTTTCTGGAAACACCATATATTTT.

CDR3 sequence reads: CASGRLQENTEAFF. Written as DNA, the CDR3 is TGTGCCAGCGGCCGCCTACAGGAGAACACTGAAGCTTTCTTT. The chain has TRBV9 and TRBJ1-1; maybe TRBD1 (5 bases). The length of the CDR3 is 14 residues. V was trimmed by 7 bases and J by 1 base, leaving 14 bases between them. Per germline, CDR1 SGDLS and CDR2 YYNGEE.

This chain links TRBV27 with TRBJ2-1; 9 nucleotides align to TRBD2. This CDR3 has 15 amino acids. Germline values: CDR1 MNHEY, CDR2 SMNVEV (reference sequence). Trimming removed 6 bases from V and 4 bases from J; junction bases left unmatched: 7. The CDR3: CASRTSGGYYNEQFF. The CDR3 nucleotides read TGTGCCAGCAGAACCAGCGGGGGGTATTACAATGAGCAGTTCTTC.

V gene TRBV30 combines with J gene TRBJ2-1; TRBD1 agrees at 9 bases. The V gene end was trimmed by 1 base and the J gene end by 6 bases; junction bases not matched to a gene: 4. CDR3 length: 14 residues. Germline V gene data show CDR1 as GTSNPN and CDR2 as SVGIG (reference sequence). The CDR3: CAWSEGQGSNEQFF. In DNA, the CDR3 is TGTGCCTGGAGTGAGGGACAGGGTTCCAATGAGCAGTTCTTC.

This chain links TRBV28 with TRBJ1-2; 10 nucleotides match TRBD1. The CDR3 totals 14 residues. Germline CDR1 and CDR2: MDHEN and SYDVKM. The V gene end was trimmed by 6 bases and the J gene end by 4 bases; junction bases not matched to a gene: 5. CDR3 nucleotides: TGTGCCAGCAGCCACCGGGACAGGGGCTATGGCTACACCTTC. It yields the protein CASSHRDRGYGYTF.

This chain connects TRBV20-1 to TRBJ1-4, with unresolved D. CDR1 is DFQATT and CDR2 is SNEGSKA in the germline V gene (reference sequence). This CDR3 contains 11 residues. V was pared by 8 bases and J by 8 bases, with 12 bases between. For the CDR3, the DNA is TGCAGTATACTCTGGGAGGAAAAACTGTTTTTT. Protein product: CSILWEEKLFF.

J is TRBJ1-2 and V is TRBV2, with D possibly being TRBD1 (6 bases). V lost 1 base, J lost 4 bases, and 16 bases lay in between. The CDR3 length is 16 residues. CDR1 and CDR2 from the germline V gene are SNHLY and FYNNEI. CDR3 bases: TGTGCCAGCAGTGAAGGGGTACAGGGAAGGGGCTATGGCTACACCTTC. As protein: CASSEGVQGRGYGYTF.

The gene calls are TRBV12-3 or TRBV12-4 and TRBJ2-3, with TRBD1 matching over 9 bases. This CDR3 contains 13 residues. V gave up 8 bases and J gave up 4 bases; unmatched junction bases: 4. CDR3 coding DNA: TGTGCCAGCCAGCGACAGGGGGCAGATACGCAGTATTTT. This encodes CASQRQGADTQYF.

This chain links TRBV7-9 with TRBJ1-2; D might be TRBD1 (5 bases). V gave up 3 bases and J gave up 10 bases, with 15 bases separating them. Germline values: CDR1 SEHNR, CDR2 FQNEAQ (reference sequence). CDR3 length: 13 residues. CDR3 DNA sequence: TGTGCCAGCAGCTTCGGAGCAGGGTTTGACTACACCTTC. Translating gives CASSFGAGFDYTF.

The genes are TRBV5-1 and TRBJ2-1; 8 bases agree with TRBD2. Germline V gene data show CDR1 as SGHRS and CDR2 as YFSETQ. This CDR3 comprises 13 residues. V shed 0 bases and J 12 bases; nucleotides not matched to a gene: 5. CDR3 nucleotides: TGCGCCAGCAGCTTGGTTACGGGAGGGCGGCAGTTCTTC. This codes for CASSLVTGGRQFF.

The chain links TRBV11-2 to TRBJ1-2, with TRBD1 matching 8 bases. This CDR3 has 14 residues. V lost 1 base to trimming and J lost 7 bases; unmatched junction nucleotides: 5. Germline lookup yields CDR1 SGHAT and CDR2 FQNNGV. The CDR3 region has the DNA TGTGCCAGCAGCTTAGCCGGGACAGGTGGTGGCTACACCTTC. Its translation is CASSLAGTGGGYTF.

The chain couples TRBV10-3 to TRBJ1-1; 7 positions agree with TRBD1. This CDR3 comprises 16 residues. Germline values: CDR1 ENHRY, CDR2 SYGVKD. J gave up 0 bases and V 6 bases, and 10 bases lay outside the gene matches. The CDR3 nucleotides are TGTGCCATCAGCGCTGGGACAGAGAGGATGAACACTGAAGCTTTCTTT. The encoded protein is CAISAGTERMNTEAFF.

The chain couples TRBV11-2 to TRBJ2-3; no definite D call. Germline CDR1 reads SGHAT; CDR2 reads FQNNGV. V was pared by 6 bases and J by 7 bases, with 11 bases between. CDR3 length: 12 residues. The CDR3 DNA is TGTGCCAGCAGGGCCTCCGGGTATACGCAGTATTTT. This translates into CASRASGYTQYF.

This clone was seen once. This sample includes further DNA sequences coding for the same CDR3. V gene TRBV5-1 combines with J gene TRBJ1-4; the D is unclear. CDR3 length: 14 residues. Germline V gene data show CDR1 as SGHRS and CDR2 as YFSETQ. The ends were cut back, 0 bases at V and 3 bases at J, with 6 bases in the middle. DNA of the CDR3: TGCGCCAGCAGCTTGGGGCAGTCTAATGAAAAACTGTTTTTT. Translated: CASSLGQSNEKLFF.

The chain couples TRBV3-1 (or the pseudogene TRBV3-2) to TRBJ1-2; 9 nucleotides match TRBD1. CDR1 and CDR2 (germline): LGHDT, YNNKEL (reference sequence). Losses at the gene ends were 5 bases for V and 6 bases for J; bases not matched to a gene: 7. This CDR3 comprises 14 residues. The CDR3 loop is CASSTWDREHGYTF. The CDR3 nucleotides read TGTGCCAGCAGCACTTGGGACAGGGAGCATGGCTACACCTTC.

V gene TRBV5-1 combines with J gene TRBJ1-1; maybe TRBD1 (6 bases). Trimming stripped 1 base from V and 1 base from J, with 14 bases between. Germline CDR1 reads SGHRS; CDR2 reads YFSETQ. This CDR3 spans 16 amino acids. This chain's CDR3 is CASSLRGPGQNTEAFF. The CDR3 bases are TGCGCCAGCAGCTTGCGGGGCCCGGGACAGAACACTGAAGCTTTCTTT.